Presented here are 25 T cell receptor beta chains from one specimen sequenced in a study of blood T cell repertoires in COVID-19. The assay was immunoSEQ multiplex PCR, and TCRdb's table has in-frame clones only and misses some. The sample carries about 250,000 clones, roughly 85% recorded once. Sequencing input: PBMCs or T cells enriched from blood (not recorded which). Receptors originate from a woman aged 45-60 years with acute COVID-19.

The chain recombines TRBV3-1 (or the pseudogene TRBV3-2) with TRBJ2-5; D remains unclear. Germline V gene sequence: CDR1 LGHDT, CDR2 YNNKEL (reference sequence). Trimming took 6 bases from V and 5 from J, leaving 13 bases between them. The CDR3 contains 13 residues. The CDR3 loop is CASRGLVGETQYF. The CDR3 DNA follows: TGTGCCAGCAGGGGCCTGGTTGGGGAGACCCAGTACTTC.

CDR3 coding DNA: TGTGCCAGCAGGCCCGACAGGGCAGGTGGCTACACCTTC. Translation gives CASRPDRAGGYTF. The chain joins TRBV6-5 to TRBJ1-2; TRBD1 aligns across 7 bases. Germline V gene data show CDR1 as MNHEY and CDR2 as SVGAGI. The CDR3 is made up of 13 amino acids. V lost 6 bases and J lost 7; bases outside the gene matches: 8.

This rearrangement joins TRBV7-2 to TRBJ2-7; TRBD2 is a possible D gene (5 bases). This CDR3 comprises 14 residues. Germline CDR1 and CDR2: SGHTA and FQGNSA. Trimming took off 3 bases at V and 3 bases at J, with 12 bases between the two ends. CDR3: CASSFDGRGYEQYF. CDR3 in DNA: TGTGCCAGCAGCTTCGACGGCCGGGGCTACGAGCAGTACTTC.

This clone was found a few times. This chain connects TRBV7-2 to TRBJ1-2; the D is unclear. Trimming cost V 0 bases and J 2 bases, with 10 bases left between them. Per germline, CDR1 SGHTA and CDR2 FQGNSA. The CDR3 is 15 amino acids. CDR3 sequence (DNA): TGTGCCAGCAGCTTAGCGAACACAGTGAACTATGGCTACACCTTC. Translating it yields CASSLANTVNYGYTF.

The chain carries TRBV5-1 and TRBJ2-7; the D gene is possibly TRBD1 (6 bases). The CDR3 totals 14 residues. Germline V gene data show CDR1 as SGHRS and CDR2 as YFSETQ. The V end was cut by 0 bases, the J end by 3 bases, with 10 bases between. The CDR3 protein is CASSLEGGFYEQYF. CDR3 DNA: TGCGCCAGCAGCTTGGAAGGGGGTTTCTACGAGCAGTACTTC.

The chain employs TRBV5-4 and TRBJ2-1; 9 bases are shared with TRBD1. V lost 8 bases to trimming and J lost 0 bases; unmatched junction nucleotides: 3. The germline V gene has CDR1 SGHNT and CDR2 YYREEE (reference sequence). CDR3 length: 14 residues. Here the CDR3 reads CASRDRASYNEQFF. CDR3 DNA: TGTGCCAGTAGGGACAGGGCCTCCTACAATGAGCAGTTCTTC.

The chain links TRBV18 to TRBJ1-1, with D possibly matching TRBD1 (6 bases). Trimming removed 4 bases from V and 2 bases from J, with 20 bases in between. The CDR3 is made up of 17 amino acids. Germline values: CDR1 KGHSH, CDR2 LQKENI. The CDR3 nucleotides are TGTGCCAGCTCACTCAAATTGGTTGACAGGTTTAACACTGAAGCTTTCTTT. Its protein product is CASSLKLVDRFNTEAFF.

The rearrangement uses TRBV6-1 and TRBJ1-3; D remains unclear. V lost 1 base to trimming and J lost 8 bases, with 12 bases between them. This CDR3 is built from 14 residues. Looked up from germline, CDR1 is MNHNS and CDR2 is SASEGT. The CDR3 loop reads CASSEDPSRHTIYF. CDR3 coding DNA: TGTGCCAGCAGTGAAGACCCGTCGCGGCACACCATATATTTT.

The chain links TRBV19 to TRBJ2-1, with TRBD2 matching 7 bases. V was clipped by 5 bases and J by 9 bases; unmatched bases: 13. The CDR3 sequence is 15 residues long. The germline gives CDR1 LNHDA, CDR2 SQIVND (reference sequence). The CDR3 DNA reads TGTGCCAGTAGTGGGGCTAGCGGTGTTTCGGCTGAGCAGTTCTTC. Translating it yields CASSGASGVSAEQFF.

The gene calls are TRBV5-1 and TRBJ1-2; a possible D gene is TRBD1 (6 bases). The germline V gene encodes CDR1 SGHRS and CDR2 YFSETQ. The CDR3 loop spans 16 amino acids. Trimming cost V 0 bases and J 2 bases, with 14 bases left between them. The DNA of the CDR3 is TGCGCCAGCAGCTTGGCCGGGTGGCAGGGGAACTATGGCTACACCTTC. Its translation: CASSLAGWQGNYGYTF.

This chain uses TRBV3-1 (or the pseudogene TRBV3-2) with TRBJ2-1; D is undetermined. Germline V lookup: CDR1 LGHDT, CDR2 YNNKEL (reference sequence). This CDR3 comprises 13 residues. The V end lost 2 bases, the J end lost 9 bases, and 11 bases lay between the germline ends. DNA for the CDR3: TGTGCCAGCAGCCAACTAGTCGGAAGTGAGCAGTTCTTC. Translating it yields CASSQLVGSEQFF.

V is TRBV7-8 and J is TRBJ1-5, with 8 bases matching TRBD1. Germline CDR1 and CDR2: SGHVS and FQNEAQ. The trim removed 5 bases at V and 0 bases at J, leaving 15 bases unmatched. The CDR3 has 19 residues. The CDR3 sequence: CASSQIFRDRIFSNQPQHF. CDR3 DNA sequence: TGTGCCAGCAGCCAGATATTCCGGGACAGGATCTTTAGCAATCAGCCCCAGCATTTT. Full variable domain (remainder filled in from reference TRBV7-8 and TRBJ1-5): GAGVSQSPRYKVAKRGQDVALRCDPISGHVSLFWYQQALGQGPEFLTYFQNEAQLDKSGLPSDRFFAERPEGSVSTLKIQRTQQEDSAVYLCASSQIFRDRIFSNQPQHFGDGTRLSIL.

Concerning this clone itself: Other DNA sequences in the sample encode the same CDR3. The chain recombines TRBV30 with TRBJ2-5; D gene ambiguous. The CDR3 length is 11 residues. V dropped 3 bases and J dropped 1 base, with 3 bases sitting between them. The germline V gene encodes CDR1 GTSNPN and CDR2 SVGIG (reference sequence). The DNA for the CDR3 is TGTGCCTGGAGCGTCCAAGAGACCCAGTACTTC. It encodes CAWSVQETQYF.

V and J are TRBV7-2 and TRBJ1-1; 7 bases agree with TRBD1. CDR1 SGHTA and CDR2 FQGNSA come from the germline V gene. There are 14 residues in the CDR3. V lost 5 bases, J lost 1 base, and 4 bases stayed unmatched. CDR3 DNA sequence: TGTGCCAGCAGCCGGCAGGGGGGGAACACTGAAGCTTTCTTT. It codes for CASSRQGGNTEAFF.

The chain joins TRBV30 to TRBJ2-1, with 7 bases aligning to TRBD2. The CDR3 is 16 residues long. Germline V lookup: CDR1 GTSNPN, CDR2 SVGIG (reference sequence). After removal of 2 bases from V and 0 bases from J, the junction contained 7 bases not matched to a gene. CDR3 protein: CAWSSGRGSSYNEQFF. The CDR3 nucleotides are TGTGCCTGGAGTTCGGGGCGGGGGAGCTCCTACAATGAGCAGTTCTTC.

J is TRBJ2-2 and V is TRBV19; D gene uncertain. This CDR3 spans 14 amino acids. The V and J ends lost 3 bases and 4 bases respectively, with 9 bases between them. Germline V gene data show CDR1 as LNHDA and CDR2 as SQIVND (reference sequence). This chain's CDR3 is CASSMGSPTGELFF. In DNA, the CDR3 is TGTGCCAGTAGTATGGGCAGCCCCACCGGGGAGCTGTTTTTT.

The chain combines TRBV2 with TRBJ2-1; 10 bases align to TRBD1. Germline V gene data show CDR1 as SNHLY and CDR2 as FYNNEI. The length of the CDR3 is 15 residues. Germline trimming cut 7 bases from V and 5 bases from J; bases unmatched to any gene: 8. CDR3 bases: TGTGCCAGCAATGCCCGGGACAGGGGCAACAATGAGCAGTTCTTC. Translating it yields CASNARDRGNNEQFF.

The chain combines TRBV5-4 with TRBJ2-7; a possible D gene is TRBD2 (5 bases). Trimming cost V 2 bases and J 0 bases, with 6 bases left between them. CDR3 length equals 13 residues. Germline loops: CDR1 SGHNT, CDR2 YYREEE (reference sequence). CDR3 protein: CASSFGGSYEQYF. The CDR3 bases are TGTGCCAGCAGCTTTGGAGGCTCCTACGAGCAGTACTTC.

The rearrangement links TRBV6-5 to TRBJ1-5; 8 bases are shared with TRBD1. Germline trimming cut 10 bases from V and 4 bases from J; bases unmatched to any gene: 6. The CDR3 extends over 13 amino acids. Germline-derived CDR1 and CDR2 are MNHEY and SVGAGI. DNA of the CDR3: TGTGCCACCAGACAGGGGTCAAATCAGCCCCAGCATTTT. Translation gives CATRQGSNQPQHF.

This clone came up once. The genes are TRBV10-2 and TRBJ1-2; 12 positions agree with TRBD1. The CDR3 is 14 residues long. V lost 6 bases and J lost 6; bases outside the gene matches: 5. Germline V CDR1 and CDR2: WSHSY, SAAADI. CDR3 nucleotide sequence: TGCGCCAGCAGGGGGGGACAGGGGGCGGATGGCTACACCTTC. Its protein is CASRGGQGADGYTF.

This chain links TRBV7-9 with TRBJ2-1; D remains unclear. With 3 bases removed from V and 9 bases from J, the gap between germline ends came to 9 bases. The length of the CDR3 is 12 residues. The germline CDR1 and CDR2 sequences are SEHNR and FQNEAQ (reference sequence). CDR3 bases: TGTGCCAGCAGCTTGACATCGGTTGAGCAGTTCTTC. Its translation: CASSLTSVEQFF.

The chain combines TRBV27 with TRBJ2-5, with 10 bases identical to TRBD2. The CDR3 covers 17 residues. Trimming cost V 3 bases and J 4 bases; bases outside gene matches: 11. Germline loops: CDR1 MNHEY, CDR2 SMNVEV (reference sequence). This CDR3 reads CASSFAATAGGRETQYF. CDR3 coding DNA: TGTGCCAGCAGTTTTGCGGCGACAGCGGGGGGGAGAGAGACCCAGTACTTC.

The genes are TRBV30 and TRBJ1-2; D remains unclear. CDR1 is GTSNPN, CDR2 SVGIG, per germline (reference sequence). This CDR3 contains 14 residues. Trimming left V 0 bases short and J 8 bases short, with 16 bases between. This chain's CDR3 is CAWSVHGTARGYTF. CDR3 coding DNA: TGTGCCTGGAGTGTACACGGTACAGCTCGGGGCTACACCTTC.

CDR3 protein: CASGQAAGGELFF. In DNA, the CDR3 is TGTGCCAGTGGACAGGCCGCGGGCGGGGAGCTGTTTTTT. This chain links TRBV6-5 with TRBJ2-2, with 7 bases identical to TRBD1. The germline V gene encodes CDR1 MNHEY and CDR2 SVGAGI. The CDR3 has 13 amino acids. V gave up 9 bases and J gave up 7 bases; unmatched junction bases: 8.

J is TRBJ2-7 and V is TRBV6-2 or TRBV6-3; 7 nucleotides align to TRBD1. The CDR3 loop spans 15 amino acids. Germline CDR1 and CDR2: MNHEY and SVGEGT. V trimming: 5 bases; J trimming: 3 bases; junction bases outside the gene matches: 10. The CDR3 sequence: CASSPSGTAHYEQYF. The DNA for the CDR3 is TGTGCCAGCAGTCCCTCGGGGACAGCTCACTACGAGCAGTACTTC.